The T cell receptor beta chain described here comes from a study of blood T cell repertoires in COVID-19. The wider study: Italy, Spain and the United States were the sources of the convalescent and acute COVID-19 samples. In each case, the material was cDNA or gDNA derived from T cells, B-cell-depleted T cells, or PBMCs.

Trimming stripped 4 bases from V and 7 bases from J, with 18 bases between. The CDR3 sequence is 16 residues long. Looked up from germline, CDR1 is SGHRS and CDR2 is YFSETQ. Donors of Cohort 3 who recovered were those that had two negative PCRs, clearance, or symptom resolution. How the authors handled the data: Estimated nucleated cell counts came from reference gene primer amplification. TCRdb keeps only in-frame clones here, not all; method: immunoSEQ multiplex PCR. V, J and clone size derive from that table, while D and trimming were established from the DNA sequence. Of over 250,000 clones in the sample, over 85% were seen once.

Sequencing was carried out using PBMCs or T cells enriched from blood (not recorded which). The sequence came from a woman in her fifties or sixties who had recovered from COVID-19. The rearrangement uses TRBV5-1 and TRBJ1-6, with a possible D match to TRBD1 (6 bases). The CDR3: CASSVTGIGGNSPLHF. The DNA for the CDR3 is TGCGCCAGCAGCGTGACAGGAATAGGTGGGAATTCACCCCTCCACTTT.